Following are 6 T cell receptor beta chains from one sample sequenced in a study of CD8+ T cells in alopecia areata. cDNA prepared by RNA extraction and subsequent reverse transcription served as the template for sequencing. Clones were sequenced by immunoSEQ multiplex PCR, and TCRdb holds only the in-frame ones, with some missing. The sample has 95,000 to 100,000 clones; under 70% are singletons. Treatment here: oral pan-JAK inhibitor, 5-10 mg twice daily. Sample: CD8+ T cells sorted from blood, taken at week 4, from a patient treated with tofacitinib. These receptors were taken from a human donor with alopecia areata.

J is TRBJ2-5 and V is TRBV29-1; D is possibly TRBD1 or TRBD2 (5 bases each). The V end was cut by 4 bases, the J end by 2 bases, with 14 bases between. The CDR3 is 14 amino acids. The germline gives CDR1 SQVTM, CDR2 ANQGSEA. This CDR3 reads CSVGAVGEQETQYF. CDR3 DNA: TGCAGCGTTGGGGCGGTGGGGGAGCAAGAGACCCAGTACTTC.

CDR3 residues: CASSLSTAGSSYEQYF. The CDR3 region has the DNA TGTGCCAGCAGCTTATCGACAGCTGGCAGTTCCTACGAGCAGTACTTC. The chain employs TRBV7-9 and TRBJ2-7; D perhaps matches TRBD1 (5 bases). V lost 2 bases, J lost 1 base, and 15 bases lay in between. Germline values: CDR1 SEHNR, CDR2 FQNEAQ (reference sequence). The CDR3 extends over 16 amino acids. Complete variable domain (other parts from reference TRBV7-9 and TRBJ2-7): DTGVSQNPRHKITKRGQNVTFRCDPISEHNRLYWYRQTLGQGPEFLTYFQNEAQLEKSRLLSDRFSAERPKGSFSTLEIQRTEQGDSAMYLCASSLSTAGSSYEQYFGPGTRLTVT.

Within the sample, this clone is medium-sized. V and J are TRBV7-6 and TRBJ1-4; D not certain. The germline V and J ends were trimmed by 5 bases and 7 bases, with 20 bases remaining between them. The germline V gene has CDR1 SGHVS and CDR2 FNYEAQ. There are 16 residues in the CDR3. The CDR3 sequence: CASSPNWALLGEKLFF. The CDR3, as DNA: TGTGCCAGCAGCCCAAATTGGGCTCTCTTGGGTGAAAAACTGTTTTTT.

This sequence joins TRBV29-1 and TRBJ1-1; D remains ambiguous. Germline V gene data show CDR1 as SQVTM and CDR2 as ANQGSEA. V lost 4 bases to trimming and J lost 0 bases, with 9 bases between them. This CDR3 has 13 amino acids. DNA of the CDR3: TGCAGCGTTGCGAGTATCTTGAACACTGAAGCTTTCTTT. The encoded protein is CSVASILNTEAFF.

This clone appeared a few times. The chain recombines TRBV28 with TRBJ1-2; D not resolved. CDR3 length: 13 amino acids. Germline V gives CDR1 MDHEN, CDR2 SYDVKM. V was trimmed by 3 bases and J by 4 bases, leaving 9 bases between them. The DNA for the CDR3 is TGTGCCAGCAGTTTTCAGTTAAGCTATGGCTACACCTTC. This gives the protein CASSFQLSYGYTF.

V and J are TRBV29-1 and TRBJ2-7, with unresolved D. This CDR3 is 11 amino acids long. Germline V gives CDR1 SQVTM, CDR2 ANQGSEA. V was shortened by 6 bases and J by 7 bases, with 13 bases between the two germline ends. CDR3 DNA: TGCAGCGTCGCATCTATGGGTGAGCAGTACTTC. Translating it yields CSVASMGEQYF.